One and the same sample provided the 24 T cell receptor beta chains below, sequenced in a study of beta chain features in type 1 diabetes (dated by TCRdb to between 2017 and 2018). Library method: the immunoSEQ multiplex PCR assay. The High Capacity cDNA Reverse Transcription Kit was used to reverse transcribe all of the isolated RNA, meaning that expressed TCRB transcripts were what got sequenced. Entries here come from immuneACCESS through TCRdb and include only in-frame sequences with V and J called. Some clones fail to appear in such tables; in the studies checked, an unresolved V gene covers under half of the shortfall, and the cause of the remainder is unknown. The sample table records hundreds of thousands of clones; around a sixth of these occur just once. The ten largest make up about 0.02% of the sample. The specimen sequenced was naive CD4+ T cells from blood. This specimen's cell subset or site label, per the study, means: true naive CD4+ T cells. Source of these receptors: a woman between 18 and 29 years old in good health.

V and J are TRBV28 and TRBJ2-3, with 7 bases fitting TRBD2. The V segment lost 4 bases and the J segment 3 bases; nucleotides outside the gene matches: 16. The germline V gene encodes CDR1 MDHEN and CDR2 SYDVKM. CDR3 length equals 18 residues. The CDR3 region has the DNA TGTGCCAGCAGTTCACCGACCGTCGGACTAGTTGGGACAGATACGCAGTATTTT. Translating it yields CASSSPTVGLVGTDTQYF. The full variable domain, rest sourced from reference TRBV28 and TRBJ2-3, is DVKVTQSSRYLVKRTGEKVFLECVQDMDHENMFWYRQDPGLGLRLIYFSYDVKMKEKGDIPEGYSVSREKKERFSLILESASTNQTSMYLCASSSPTVGLVGTDTQYFGPGTRLTVL.

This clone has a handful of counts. DNA of the CDR3: TGTGCCAGCAGACCGACAGGGGAGACCGGGGAGCTGTTTTTT. Translation: CASRPTGETGELFF. V is TRBV5-6 and J is TRBJ2-2; TRBD1 matches at 8 bases. The germline gives CDR1 SGHDT, CDR2 YYEEEE. The junction had 5 bases not matched to a gene; V was cut back by 5 bases and J by 5 bases. The CDR3 is made up of 14 amino acids.

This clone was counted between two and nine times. In nucleotides, the CDR3 is TGTGCCAGCAGTTACTACTTGGGTTCCTACGAGCAGTACTTC. Protein product: CASSYYLGSYEQYF. The V gene is TRBV6-5, the J gene TRBJ2-7; no firm D call. Trimming cost V 1 base and J 1 base, with 8 bases left between them. Germline assignment: CDR1 MNHEY and CDR2 SVGAGI. There are 14 residues in the CDR3.

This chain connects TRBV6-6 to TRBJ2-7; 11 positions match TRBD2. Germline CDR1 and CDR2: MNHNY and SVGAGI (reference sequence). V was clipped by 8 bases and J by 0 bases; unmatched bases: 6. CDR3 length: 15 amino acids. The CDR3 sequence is CASGGLAASSYEQYF. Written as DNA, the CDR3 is TGTGCCAGCGGGGGACTAGCGGCAAGCTCCTACGAGCAGTACTTC.

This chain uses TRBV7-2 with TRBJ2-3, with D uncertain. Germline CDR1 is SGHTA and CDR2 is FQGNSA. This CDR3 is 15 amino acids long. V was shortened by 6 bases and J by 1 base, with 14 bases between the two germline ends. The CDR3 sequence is CASSRRELRTDTQYF. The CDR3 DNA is TGTGCCAGCAGTCGGAGAGAGCTACGCACAGATACGCAGTATTTT. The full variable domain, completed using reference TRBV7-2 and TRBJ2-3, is GAGVSQSPSNKVTEKGKDVELRCDPISGHTALYWYRQSLGQGLEFLIYFQGNSAPDKSGLPSDRFSAERTGGSVSTLTIQRTQQEDSAVYLCASSRRELRTDTQYFGPGTRLTVL.

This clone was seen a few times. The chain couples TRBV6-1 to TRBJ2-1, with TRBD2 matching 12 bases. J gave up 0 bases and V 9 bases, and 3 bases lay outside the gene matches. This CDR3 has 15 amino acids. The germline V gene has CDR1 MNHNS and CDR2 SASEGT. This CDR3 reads CASRTSGNSYNEQFF. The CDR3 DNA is TGTGCCAGTCGGACTAGCGGGAACTCCTACAATGAGCAGTTCTTC.

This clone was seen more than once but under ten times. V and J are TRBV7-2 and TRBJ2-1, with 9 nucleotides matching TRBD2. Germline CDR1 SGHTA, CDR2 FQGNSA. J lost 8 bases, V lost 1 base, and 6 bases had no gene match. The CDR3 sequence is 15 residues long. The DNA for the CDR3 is TGTGCCAGCAGCTTAGGCCTAGCGGGACCCCATGAGCAGTTCTTC. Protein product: CASSLGLAGPHEQFF.

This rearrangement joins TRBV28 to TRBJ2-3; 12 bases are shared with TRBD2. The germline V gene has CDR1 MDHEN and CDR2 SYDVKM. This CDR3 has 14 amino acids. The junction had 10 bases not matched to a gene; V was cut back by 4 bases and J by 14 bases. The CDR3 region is CASSSPPGTSGSYF. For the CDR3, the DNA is TGTGCCAGCAGTTCCCCCCCAGGGACTAGCGGGTCGTATTTT.

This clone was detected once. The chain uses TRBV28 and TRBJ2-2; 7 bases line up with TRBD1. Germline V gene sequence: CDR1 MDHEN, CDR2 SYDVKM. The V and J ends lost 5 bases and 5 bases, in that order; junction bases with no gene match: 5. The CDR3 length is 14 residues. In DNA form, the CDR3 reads TGTGCCAGCAGTCTGTACAGGGGTACCGGGGAGCTGTTTTTT. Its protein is CASSLYRGTGELFF.

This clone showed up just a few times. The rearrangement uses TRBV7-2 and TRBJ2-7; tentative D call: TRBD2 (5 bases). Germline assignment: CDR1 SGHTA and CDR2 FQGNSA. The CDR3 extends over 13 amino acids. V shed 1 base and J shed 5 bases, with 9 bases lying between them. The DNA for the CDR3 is TGTGCCAGCAGCTTAGTCGGGGTCAACGAGCAGTACTTC. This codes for CASSLVGVNEQYF.

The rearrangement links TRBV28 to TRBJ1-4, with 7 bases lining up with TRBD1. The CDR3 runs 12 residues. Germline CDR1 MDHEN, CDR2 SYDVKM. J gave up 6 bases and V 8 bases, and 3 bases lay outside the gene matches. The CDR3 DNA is TGTGCCAGCTCCAGGGGGTATGAAAAACTGTTTTTT. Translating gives CASSRGYEKLFF.

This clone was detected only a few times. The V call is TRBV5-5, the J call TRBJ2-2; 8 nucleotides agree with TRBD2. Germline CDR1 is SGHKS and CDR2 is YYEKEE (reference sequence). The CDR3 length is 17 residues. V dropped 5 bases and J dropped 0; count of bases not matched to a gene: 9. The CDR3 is CASRTGLAGTNTGELFF. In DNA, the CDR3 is TGTGCCAGCAGGACGGGGCTAGCGGGTACGAACACCGGGGAGCTGTTTTTT. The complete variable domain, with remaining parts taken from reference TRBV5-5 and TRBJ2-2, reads DAGVTQSPTHLIKTRGQQVTLRCSPISGHKSVSWYQQVLGQGPQFIFQYYEKEERGRGNFPDRFSARQFPNYSSELNVNALLLGDSALYLCASRTGLAGTNTGELFFGEGSRLTVL.

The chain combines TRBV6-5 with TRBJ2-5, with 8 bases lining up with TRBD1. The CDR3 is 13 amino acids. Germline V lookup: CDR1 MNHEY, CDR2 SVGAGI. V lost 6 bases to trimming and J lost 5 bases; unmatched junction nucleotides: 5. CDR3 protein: CASSLYRGETQYF. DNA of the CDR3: TGTGCCAGCAGCTTATACAGGGGGGAGACCCAGTACTTC.

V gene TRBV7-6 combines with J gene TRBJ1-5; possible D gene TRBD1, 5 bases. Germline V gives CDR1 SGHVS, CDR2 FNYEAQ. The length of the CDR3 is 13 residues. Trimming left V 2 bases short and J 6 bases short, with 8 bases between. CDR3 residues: CASSLKGSQPQHF. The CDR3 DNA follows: TGTGCCAGCAGCTTAAAGGGGAGTCAGCCCCAGCATTTT.

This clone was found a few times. This CDR3 is CASSSPSILGTYNEQFF. As DNA, the CDR3 is TGCGCCAGCAGCTCCCCTAGCATCCTGGGAACCTACAATGAGCAGTTCTTC. The J gene is TRBJ2-1, the V gene TRBV5-1, with a tentative D call TRBD2 (5 bases). CDR3 length: 17 residues. Germline values: CDR1 SGHRS, CDR2 YFSETQ. The V gene lost 3 bases and the J gene lost 2 bases, with 18 bases spanning the gap.

The CDR3 bases are TGTGCCAGCAGCGGGAGGACAGCGACTCTGACTGAAGCTTTCTTT. It codes for CASSGRTATLTEAFF. The chain links TRBV7-2 to TRBJ1-1; weak D call: TRBD1 (6 bases). From germline, CDR1 is SGHTA and CDR2 FQGNSA. CDR3 length: 15 residues. V was shortened by 5 bases and J by 5 bases, with 18 bases between the two germline ends.

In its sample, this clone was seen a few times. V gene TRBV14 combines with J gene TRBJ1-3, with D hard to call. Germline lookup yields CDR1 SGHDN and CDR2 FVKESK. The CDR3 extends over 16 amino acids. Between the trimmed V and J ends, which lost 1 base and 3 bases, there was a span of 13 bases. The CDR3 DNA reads TGTGCCAGCAGCCAAGGAAGGCGGAGTGGTGGAAACACCATATATTTT. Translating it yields CASSQGRRSGGNTIYF.

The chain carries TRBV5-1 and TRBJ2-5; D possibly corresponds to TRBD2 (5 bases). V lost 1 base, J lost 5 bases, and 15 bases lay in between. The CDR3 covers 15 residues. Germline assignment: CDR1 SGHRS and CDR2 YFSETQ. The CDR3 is CASSLLSSNLETQYF. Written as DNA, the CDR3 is TGCGCCAGCAGCTTGTTATCTAGCAACCTTGAGACCCAGTACTTC.

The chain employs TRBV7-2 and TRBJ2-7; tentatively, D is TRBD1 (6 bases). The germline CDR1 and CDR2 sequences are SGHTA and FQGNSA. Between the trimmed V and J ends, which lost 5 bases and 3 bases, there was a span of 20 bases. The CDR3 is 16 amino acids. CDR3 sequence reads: CASSPGVATISYEQYF. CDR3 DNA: TGTGCCAGCAGCCCAGGGGTAGCCACTATAAGCTACGAGCAGTACTTC.

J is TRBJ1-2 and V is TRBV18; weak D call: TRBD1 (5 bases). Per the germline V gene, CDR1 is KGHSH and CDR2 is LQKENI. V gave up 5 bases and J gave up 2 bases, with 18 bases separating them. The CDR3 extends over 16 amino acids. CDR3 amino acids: CASSRRGAGLNYGYTF. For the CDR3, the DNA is TGTGCCAGCTCAAGACGAGGAGCAGGGCTAAACTATGGCTACACCTTC.

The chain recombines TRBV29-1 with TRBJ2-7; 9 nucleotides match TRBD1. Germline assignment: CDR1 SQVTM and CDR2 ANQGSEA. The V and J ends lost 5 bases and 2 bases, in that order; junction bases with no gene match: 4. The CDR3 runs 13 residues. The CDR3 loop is CSVTGQGTYEQYF. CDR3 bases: TGCAGCGTTACGGGACAGGGAACCTACGAGCAGTACTTC.

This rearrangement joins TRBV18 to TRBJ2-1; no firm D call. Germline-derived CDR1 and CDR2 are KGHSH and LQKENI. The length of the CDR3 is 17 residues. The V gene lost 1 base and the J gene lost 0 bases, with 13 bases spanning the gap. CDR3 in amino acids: CASSPLNLQFSYNEQFF. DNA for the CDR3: TGTGCCAGCTCACCACTGAACTTGCAGTTCTCCTACAATGAGCAGTTCTTC.

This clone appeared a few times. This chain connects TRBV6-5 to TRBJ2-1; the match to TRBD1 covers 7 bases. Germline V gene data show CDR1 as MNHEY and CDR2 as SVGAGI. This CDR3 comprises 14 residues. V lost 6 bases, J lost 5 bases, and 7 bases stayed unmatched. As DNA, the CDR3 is TGTGCCAGCAGCCCCAGGACAGGCAACAATGAGCAGTTCTTC. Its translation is CASSPRTGNNEQFF.

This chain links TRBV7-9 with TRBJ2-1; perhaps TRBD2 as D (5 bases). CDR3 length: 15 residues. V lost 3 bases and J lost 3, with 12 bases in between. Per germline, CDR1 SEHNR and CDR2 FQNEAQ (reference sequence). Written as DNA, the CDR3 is TGTGCCAGCAGCTTGAGGTCGGGGTTCTACAATGAGCAGTTCTTC. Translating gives CASSLRSGFYNEQFF.